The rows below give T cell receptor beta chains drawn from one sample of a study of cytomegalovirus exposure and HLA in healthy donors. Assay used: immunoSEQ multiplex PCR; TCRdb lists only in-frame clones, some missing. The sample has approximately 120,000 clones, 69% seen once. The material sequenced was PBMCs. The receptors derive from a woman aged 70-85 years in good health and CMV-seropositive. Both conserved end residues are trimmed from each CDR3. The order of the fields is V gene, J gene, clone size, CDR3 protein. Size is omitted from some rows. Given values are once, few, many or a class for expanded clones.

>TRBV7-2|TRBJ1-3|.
ASSLPSHGNTIY
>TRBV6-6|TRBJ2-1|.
ASRPRGTSGDNEQF
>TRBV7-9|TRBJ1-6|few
ASSSQGGSPLH
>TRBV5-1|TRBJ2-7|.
ASSQQGDRGVRYEQY
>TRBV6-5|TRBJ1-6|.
ASRQRQPNSPLH
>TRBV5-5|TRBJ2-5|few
ASSSRSGGFETQY
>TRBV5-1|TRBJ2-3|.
ASKQDRITDTQY
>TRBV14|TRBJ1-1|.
ASSHLQNLNTEAF
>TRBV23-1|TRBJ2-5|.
ASSQVLGTSREETQY
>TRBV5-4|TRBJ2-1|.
ASSRDTDNEQF
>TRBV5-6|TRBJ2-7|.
ASRPRASYEQY
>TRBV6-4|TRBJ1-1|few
ASRVQVENTEAF
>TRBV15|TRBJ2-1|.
ATSRVQTEWNEQF
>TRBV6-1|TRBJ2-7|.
ASREGTFYEQY
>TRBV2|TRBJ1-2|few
ASRTVYGYT
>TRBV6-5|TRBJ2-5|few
ASSSGGLQETQY
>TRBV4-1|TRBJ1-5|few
ASSQEIGNQPQH
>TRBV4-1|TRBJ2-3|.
ASSQRAGQGLDTQY
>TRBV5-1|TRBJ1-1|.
ASSLMEGTEAF
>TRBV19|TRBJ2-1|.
ASSMTGGGYNEQF
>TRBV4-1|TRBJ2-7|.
ASSQGRAGGGEQY
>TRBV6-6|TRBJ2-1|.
ASTVEAGANYNEQF
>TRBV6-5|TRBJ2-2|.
ASSTGEWTGELF
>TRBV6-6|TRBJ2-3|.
ASRPSPGQGTDTQY
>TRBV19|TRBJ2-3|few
ASSIPGSTDTQY
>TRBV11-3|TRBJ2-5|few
ASSSQGTGQETQY